This T cell receptor beta chain was recorded in a study of technical replicates of blood from several donors. Produced via immunoSEQ multiplex PCR; TCRdb's table is partial and in-frame only. The data show 65,000 to 95,000 clones, around 90% seen once. J gave up 2 bases and V 6 bases, and 6 bases lay outside the gene matches. The CDR3 extends over 14 amino acids. CDR1 and CDR2 (germline): MNHNS, SASEGT. The receptor's source is a human donor in good health. The chain couples TRBV6-1 to TRBJ2-7; 8 nucleotides line up with TRBD1. Sequencing input: T cells isolated from PBMCs. The CDR3 region is CASSSTGAPYEQYF. CDR3 bases: TGTGCCAGCAGCTCGACAGGGGCACCCTACGAGCAGTACTTC.